These T cell receptor beta chains were read from a single sample in a study of blood T cell repertoires in COVID-19. Produced via immunoSEQ multiplex PCR; TCRdb's table is partial and in-frame only. The table has about 250,000 clones, approximately 88% seen once. The sequenced material came from peripheral blood. The receptors stem from a woman in her thirties with COVID-19, enrolled during active disease. Each CDR3 is given with its conserved first and last residue. Each record gives: J gene, V gene, CDR3 length, CDR3 protein.

J: TRBJ1-1; V: TRBV12-3/TRBV12-4; length: 13; CDR3: CASRGIMNTEAFF
J: TRBJ1-2; V: TRBV2; length: 12; CDR3: CASRRQNYGYTF
J: TRBJ2-3; V: TRBV7-2; length: 19; CDR3: CASSLLIQAPAGGPDTQYF
J: TRBJ2-2; V: TRBV4-3; length: 14; CDR3: CASGLGGRIGELFF
J: TRBJ2-5; V: TRBV6-5; length: 13; CDR3: CASSRGGGETQYF
J: TRBJ1-2; V: TRBV15; length: 14; CDR3: CATSRPDRGYGYTF
J: TRBJ1-2; V: TRBV24-1; length: 14; CDR3: CATSGPEANYGYTF
J: TRBJ2-1; V: TRBV13; length: 17; CDR3: CASSPSLAASSYNEQFF
J: TRBJ1-1; V: TRBV5-1; length: 16; CDR3: CASSRDRGRSDTEAFF
J: TRBJ1-2; V: TRBV11-3; length: 14; CDR3: CASSFSGSNYGYTF
J: TRBJ1-5; V: TRBV19; length: 15; CDR3: CASSATGEVGQPQHF
J: TRBJ2-7; V: TRBV5-4; length: 11; CDR3: CASSFGGEQYF
J: TRBJ2-3; V: TRBV6-5; length: 14; CDR3: CASTHGAGTDTQYF
J: TRBJ1-2; V: TRBV6-5; length: 13; CDR3: CASSSPGGYGYTF
J: TRBJ2-7; V: TRBV7-6; length: 16; CDR3: CASSLGPARRTDEQYF
J: TRBJ1-3; V: TRBV5-1; length: 13; CDR3: CASSLGQGNTIYF
J: TRBJ2-5; V: TRBV24-1; length: 13; CDR3: CATAPQGVETQYF
J: TRBJ2-3; V: TRBV3-1/TRBV3-2; length: 16; CDR3: CASSQEGRGGTDTQYF
J: TRBJ2-3; V: TRBV5-1; length: 13; CDR3: CASSLLGTGTQYF
J: TRBJ2-3; V: TRBV13; length: 14; CDR3: CASSFRRVTDTQYF
J: TRBJ2-5; V: TRBV6-5; length: 10; CDR3: CASSGVAQYF
J: TRBJ1-2; V: TRBV6-5; length: 16; CDR3: CASSYPRQGAGYGYTF
J: TRBJ1-2; V: TRBV6-1; length: 13; CDR3: CASSETQEYGYTF
J: TRBJ2-5; V: TRBV5-1; length: 16; CDR3: CASSLTSEKMVETQYF
J: TRBJ2-1; V: TRBV18; length: 16; CDR3: CASSPPVGGSGGEQFF
J: TRBJ1-4; V: TRBV28; length: 14; CDR3: CASSATGTFEKLFF
J: TRBJ1-3; V: TRBV10-3; length: 15; CDR3: CAISQTGDSGNTIYF
J: TRBJ1-5; V: TRBV5-5; length: 19; CDR3: CASSLGGGRRQGTIETQHF
J: TRBJ2-3; V: TRBV29-1; length: 14; CDR3: CSVGRAGGRDTQYF
J: TRBJ1-2; V: TRBV18; length: 13; CDR3: CASSPRQSDGYTF
J: TRBJ2-3; V: TRBV7-2; length: 16; CDR3: CASSSAWGLGSDTQYF
J: TRBJ2-7; V: TRBV7-9; length: 15; CDR3: CASSLMETGAYEQYF
J: TRBJ1-2; V: TRBV27; length: 14; CDR3: CASSAAGTAYGYTF
J: TRBJ1-6; V: TRBV11-2; length: 16; CDR3: CASSLQDRGWESPLHF
J: TRBJ2-5; V: TRBV6-5; length: 15; CDR3: CASTAAPGRKETQYF
J: TRBJ2-2; V: TRBV4-2; length: 17; CDR3: CASSQSPGGSNTGELFF
J: TRBJ2-7; V: TRBV21-1; length: 15; CDR3: CASSKDRGSGNEQYF
J: TRBJ1-4; V: TRBV5-4; length: 15; CDR3: CASSRQGATNEKLFF
J: TRBJ2-5; V: TRBV6-2/TRBV6-3; length: 15; CDR3: CASSPGLAGRGTQYF
J: TRBJ1-4; V: TRBV5-4; length: 16; CDR3: CASSLDGVATNEKLFF
J: TRBJ1-1; V: TRBV29-1; length: 15; CDR3: CSVEGTQGAPTEAFF
J: TRBJ1-2; V: TRBV6-2/TRBV6-3; length: 12; CDR3: CASSYSRIGYTF